The clone carrying this T cell receptor beta chain came up a few times. This sample is part of a study of CD8+ T cells in alopecia areata. RNA, once extracted, was reverse transcribed into cDNA for use as the sequencing template. Assay used: immunoSEQ multiplex PCR; TCRdb lists only in-frame clones, some missing. The table lists under 200,000 clones, 60% of them singletons. Germline CDR1 SGHRS, CDR2 YFSETQ. V was clipped by 3 bases and J by 2 bases; unmatched bases: 2. The CDR3 covers 13 residues. This sample's treatment: oral pan-JAK inhibitor, 5-10 mg twice daily. Sorted populations comprised CD4+ and CD8+ T cells obtained from PBMCs.

The chain combines TRBV5-1 with TRBJ2-7; 7 bases fit TRBD1. Here the sequenced sample was CD4+ T cells sorted from blood, taken at week 24, from a patient treated with tofacitinib. The TCR originated in a human donor with alopecia areata. In nucleotides, the CDR3 is TGCGCCAGCAGCTCCGGGACAGCCTACGAGCAGTACTTC. Its translation: CASSSGTAYEQYF. The complete variable domain, with remaining parts taken from reference TRBV5-1 and TRBJ2-7, reads KAGVTQTPRYLIKTRGQQVTLSCSPISGHRSVSWYQQTPGQGLQFLFEYFSETQRNKGNFPGRFSGRQFSNSRSEMNVSTLELGDSALYLCASSSGTAYEQYFGPGTRLTVT.